The 17 T cell receptor beta chains below come from one sample, sequenced in a study of T cells in Graves' hyperthyroidism and ophthalmopathy. RNA transcripts were the template for amplifying TCR beta CDR3 regions. First-round RT-PCR of the TCR CDR3 relied on the HTBI primer set. TCRdb called the multiplex PCR reads again in MiXCR, with one record for every CDR3 protein. The sample holds about 290,000 distinct CDR3 sequences; 13% are singletons and the top ten take 7.8%. Sequences were obtained from blood. The receptors shown here come from a woman aged 25 to 39 with Graves' hyperthyroidism that later progressed to Graves' ophthalmopathy.

Ten or more counts support this clonotype. The chain has TRBV20-1 and TRBJ2-2; 7 bases are shared with TRBD1. The CDR3 has 15 residues. Trimming took 0 bases from V and 0 from J; bases not matched to a gene: 1. Germline-derived CDR1 and CDR2 are DFQATT and SNEGSKA (reference sequence). CDR3 region: CSAREGTANTGELFF. The CDR3 region has the DNA TGCAGTGCTAGAGAGGGGACAGCGAACACCGGGGAGCTGTTTTTT.

This clonotype was picked up many times. This chain connects TRBV7-2 to TRBJ2-1; maybe TRBD1 (6 bases). CDR1 is SGHTA, CDR2 FQGNSA, per germline. V lost 2 bases to trimming and J lost 4 bases, with 15 bases between them. The CDR3 loop spans 16 amino acids. The CDR3: CASSLRASTGYNEQFF. CDR3 DNA: TGTGCCAGCAGCTTAAGGGCGTCGACAGGTTACAATGAGCAGTTCTTC. The full variable domain, in which reference TRBV7-2 and TRBJ2-1 provide the parts outside the CDR3, is GAGVSQSPSNKVTEKGKDVELRCDPISGHTALYWYRQSLGQGLEFLIYFQGNSAPDKSGLPSDRFSAERTGGSVSTLTIQRTQQEDSAVYLCASSLRASTGYNEQFFGPGTRLTVL.

The rearrangement uses TRBV29-1 and TRBJ2-3; D might be TRBD1 (5 bases). This CDR3 has 15 residues. The V gene's germline CDR1 is SQVTM and CDR2 ANQGSEA. The V end was cut by 8 bases, the J end by 0 bases, with 18 bases between. The CDR3 reads CSLSIPWGSTDTQYF. CDR3 DNA sequence: TGCAGCCTCTCTATACCGTGGGGCAGCACAGATACGCAGTATTTT.

This clonotype has at least ten counts. The gene calls are TRBV7-9 and TRBJ2-1; TRBD2 matches 10 bases. The germline V gene encodes CDR1 SEHNR and CDR2 FQNEAQ (reference sequence). The J segment lost 9 bases and the V segment lost 5 bases, leaving 4 bases of the junction unmatched. The CDR3 has 13 residues. CDR3 region: CASSRPSGSEQFF. Written as DNA, the CDR3 is TGTGCCAGCAGCCGCCCTAGCGGGAGTGAGCAGTTCTTC.

This clonotype was picked up many times. The chain is built from TRBV6-1 and TRBJ2-7, with a tentative D call TRBD2 (5 bases). Germline lookup yields CDR1 MNHNS and CDR2 SASEGT. This CDR3 contains 16 residues. V lost 5 bases and J lost 2, with 19 bases in between. This CDR3 reads CASSQGGYLPAYEQYF. DNA for the CDR3: TGTGCCAGCAGTCAAGGAGGCTACCTCCCAGCCTACGAGCAGTACTTC.

V and J are TRBV5-1 and TRBJ2-4, with D perhaps matching TRBD2 (6 bases). The V end lost 0 bases, the J end lost 4 bases, and 11 bases lay between the germline ends. This CDR3 is built from 15 residues. Germline CDR1 and CDR2: SGHRS and YFSETQ. This chain's CDR3 is CASSLALSGKNIQYF. CDR3 nucleotide sequence: TGCGCCAGCAGCTTGGCCTTGAGCGGGAAAAACATTCAGTACTTC. Variable domain in full (rest from reference TRBV5-1 and TRBJ2-4): KAGVTQTPRYLIKTRGQQVTLSCSPISGHRSVSWYQQTPGQGLQFLFEYFSETQRNKGNFPGRFSGRQFSNSRSEMNVSTLELGDSALYLCASSLALSGKNIQYFGAGTRLSVL.

Points on this clonotype: A clone one base away is much larger, so this may be a read error. The V and J genes are TRBV20-1 and TRBJ2-1, with D tentatively TRBD2 (5 bases). Trimming shortened V by 0 bases and J by 8 bases, and 17 bases separated the two germline ends. Germline CDR1 reads DFQATT; CDR2 reads SNEGSKA (reference sequence). The CDR3 covers 15 residues. The DNA for the CDR3 is TGCAGTGCTAGAGATGAGGGAGTTTCGTACGATGAGCAGTTCTTC. Its protein product is CSARDEGVSYDEQFF.

This clonotype occurred many times. The chain recombines TRBV28 with TRBJ2-3; the match to TRBD2 covers 12 bases. The germline V gene has CDR1 MDHEN and CDR2 SYDVKM. Trimming cost V 5 bases and J 1 base; bases outside gene matches: 10. The CDR3 has 18 residues. The CDR3 loop is CASSTVLAGGPGTDTQYF. DNA for the CDR3: TGTGCCAGCAGTACGGTACTAGCGGGAGGACCCGGCACAGATACGCAGTATTTT.

This clonotype was observed a few times. The chain uses TRBV6-5 and TRBJ2-1, with D possibly being TRBD2 (5 bases). V shed 0 bases and J shed 0 bases, with 15 bases lying between them. The germline CDR1 and CDR2 sequences are MNHEY and SVGAGI. CDR3 length: 18 residues. For the CDR3, the DNA is TGTGCCAGCAGTTACTCTCTCACGACTGGGAGCTCCTACAATGAGCAGTTCTTC. This gives the protein CASSYSLTTGSSYNEQFF.

This clonotype was seen ten or more times. The chain has TRBV29-1 and TRBJ1-2; D is perhaps TRBD1 (6 bases). CDR3 length equals 13 residues. Between the trimmed V and J ends, which lost 3 bases and 4 bases, there was a span of 12 bases. From germline, CDR1 is SQVTM and CDR2 ANQGSEA. CDR3 sequence: CSVDPEQGYGYTF. As DNA, the CDR3 is TGCAGCGTTGATCCGGAACAGGGCTATGGCTACACCTTC.

J is TRBJ2-4 and V is TRBV6-1, with 11 positions matching TRBD2. Trimming removed 5 bases from V and 7 bases from J; junction bases left unmatched: 4. Germline assignment: CDR1 MNHNS and CDR2 SASEGT. The CDR3 has 14 residues. CDR3 nucleotides: TGTGCCAGCAGTAGTACTAGCGGGAGTAACATTCAGTACTTC. Amino acids: CASSSTSGSNIQYF.

The chain carries TRBV6-2 or TRBV6-3 and TRBJ2-7, with 8 bases that match TRBD2. J lost 0 bases, V lost 2 bases, and 9 bases had no gene match. CDR1 is MNHEY and CDR2 is SVGEGT in the germline V gene. The length of the CDR3 is 17 residues. The chain's CDR3 is CASSYEHSGTRSYEQYF. In DNA, the CDR3 is TGTGCCAGCAGTTACGAACATAGCGGGACCCGCTCCTACGAGCAGTACTTC.

This clonotype was seen many times. The chain combines TRBV6-1 with TRBJ2-3, with D perhaps TRBD2 (6 bases). The CDR3 runs 16 residues. Germline V gene sequence: CDR1 MNHNS, CDR2 SASEGT. V lost 7 bases and J lost 0, with 17 bases in between. The CDR3 nucleotides are TGTGCCAGCACCATGGGGCGGGCGGGAAGCACAGATACGCAGTATTTT. Protein: CASTMGRAGSTDTQYF.

The table lists this clonotype with many counts. This sequence joins TRBV11-2 and TRBJ2-2; D not resolved. CDR1 is SGHAT and CDR2 is FQNNGV in the germline V gene. The CDR3 is 13 amino acids. V was shortened by 0 bases and J by 7 bases, with 6 bases between the two germline ends. The CDR3 region is CASSLDGVGELFF. The CDR3, as DNA: TGTGCCAGCAGCTTAGATGGCGTCGGGGAGCTGTTTTTT. Supplemented by reference TRBV11-2 and TRBJ2-2, the full variable domain reads EAGVAQSPRYKIIEKRQSVAFWCNPISGHATLYWYQQILGQGPKLLIQFQNNGVVDDSQLPKDRFSAERLKGVDSTLKIQPAKLEDSAVYLCASSLDGVGELFFGEGSRLTVL.

This rearrangement joins TRBV15 to TRBJ2-2; D tentatively fits TRBD1 or TRBD2 (6 bases each). Trimming took 1 base from V and 5 from J, leaving 14 bases between them. Germline loops: CDR1 LNHNV, CDR2 YYDKDF (reference sequence). The CDR3 runs to 16 residues. The CDR3 here is CATSRGGGRGTGELFF. The CDR3 DNA follows: TGTGCCACCAGCAGAGGTGGGGGGCGAGGGACCGGGGAGCTGTTTTTT.

This chain links TRBV7-9 with TRBJ1-2; perhaps TRBD1 as D (5 bases). CDR3 length: 16 amino acids. V shed 4 bases and J shed 4 bases, with 19 bases lying between them. CDR1 and CDR2 (germline): SEHNR, FQNEAQ (reference sequence). The CDR3 DNA reads as TGTGCCAGCAGCTCGGAAGGGACTGCCCCTATCTATGGCTACACCTTC. Translated, it gives CASSSEGTAPIYGYTF.

This clonotype has ten or more counts. This chain joins TRBV7-2 and TRBJ1-5, with TRBD1 as a possible D gene (6 bases). Germline CDR1 and CDR2: SGHTA and FQGNSA. The CDR3 length is 15 residues. The V and J ends lost 1 base and 7 bases respectively, with 14 bases between them. The CDR3 coding sequence is TGTGCCAGCAGCTTAGAACCAGGGGAGACACAGCCCCAGCATTTT. Protein: CASSLEPGETQPQHF.